The clone carrying this T cell receptor (beta chain) was picked up many times. The data derive from a study of spatial heterogeneity in lung cancer. Sample time point: blood at routine non-recurrence follow-up after resection. MiXCR, run by TCRdb on the 5' RACE reads, gives a single entry per CDR3 protein. The table has over 40,000 distinct CDR3 sequences, approximately 12% seen once. The CDR3 is 13 amino acids. Per the germline V gene, CDR1 is SGHAT and CDR2 is FQNNGV. Deletions cut 3 bases from V and 1 base from J, with 4 bases between. The sequenced sample was PBMCs, obtained at follow-up. This sequence joins TRBV11-2 and TRBJ1-5; D unresolved. The clonotype was recovered from a male donor with early-stage non-small cell lung cancer. The CDR3 nucleotides read TGTGCCAGCAGCTTGGAGAGCAATCAGCCCCAGCATTTT. Protein product: CASSLESNQPQHF.